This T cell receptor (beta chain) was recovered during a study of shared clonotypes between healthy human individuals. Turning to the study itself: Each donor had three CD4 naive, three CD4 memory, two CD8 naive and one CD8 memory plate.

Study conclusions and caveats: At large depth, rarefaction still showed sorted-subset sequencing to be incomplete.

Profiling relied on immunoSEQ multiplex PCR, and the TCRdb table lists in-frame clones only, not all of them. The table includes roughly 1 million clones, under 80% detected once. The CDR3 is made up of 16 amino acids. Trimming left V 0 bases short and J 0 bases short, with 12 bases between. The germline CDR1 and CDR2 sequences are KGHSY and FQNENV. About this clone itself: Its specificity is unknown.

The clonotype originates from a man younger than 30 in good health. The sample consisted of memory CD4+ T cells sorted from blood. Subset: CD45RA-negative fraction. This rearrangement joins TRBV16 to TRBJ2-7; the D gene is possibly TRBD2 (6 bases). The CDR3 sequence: CASSQSRGTSSYEQYF. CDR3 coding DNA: TGTGCCAGCAGCCAATCTCGGGGGACTTCCTCCTACGAGCAGTACTTC.